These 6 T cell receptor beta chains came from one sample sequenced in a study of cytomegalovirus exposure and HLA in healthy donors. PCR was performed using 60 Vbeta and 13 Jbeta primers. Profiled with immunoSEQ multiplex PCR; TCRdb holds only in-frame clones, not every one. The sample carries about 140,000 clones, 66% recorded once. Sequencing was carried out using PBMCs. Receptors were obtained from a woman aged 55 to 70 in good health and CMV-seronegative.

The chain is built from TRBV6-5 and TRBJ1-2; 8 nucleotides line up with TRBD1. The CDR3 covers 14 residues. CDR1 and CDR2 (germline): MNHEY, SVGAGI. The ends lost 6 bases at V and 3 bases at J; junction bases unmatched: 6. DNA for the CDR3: TGTGCCAGCAGCCGACCGGGACAGGACTATGGCTACACCTTC. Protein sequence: CASSRPGQDYGYTF.

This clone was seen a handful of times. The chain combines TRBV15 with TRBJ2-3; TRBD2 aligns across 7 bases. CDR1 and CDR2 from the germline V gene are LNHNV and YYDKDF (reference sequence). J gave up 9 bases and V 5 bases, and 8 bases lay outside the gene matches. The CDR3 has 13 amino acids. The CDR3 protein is CATSPRRGNTQYF. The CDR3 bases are TGTGCCACCAGCCCACGGCGGGGGAACACGCAGTATTTT.

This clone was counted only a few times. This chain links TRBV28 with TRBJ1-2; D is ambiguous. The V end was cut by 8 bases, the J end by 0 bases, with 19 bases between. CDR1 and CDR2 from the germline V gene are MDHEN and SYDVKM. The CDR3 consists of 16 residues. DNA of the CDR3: TGTGCCAGCTCGCCCTCATCTTACAGCACTAACTATGGCTACACCTTC. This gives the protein CASSPSSYSTNYGYTF.

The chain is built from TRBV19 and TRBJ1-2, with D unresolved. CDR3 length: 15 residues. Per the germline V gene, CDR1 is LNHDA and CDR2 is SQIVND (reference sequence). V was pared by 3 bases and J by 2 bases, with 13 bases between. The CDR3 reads CASSISGRRNYGYTF. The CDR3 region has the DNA TGTGCCAGTAGTATTTCAGGCCGGAGGAACTATGGCTACACCTTC.

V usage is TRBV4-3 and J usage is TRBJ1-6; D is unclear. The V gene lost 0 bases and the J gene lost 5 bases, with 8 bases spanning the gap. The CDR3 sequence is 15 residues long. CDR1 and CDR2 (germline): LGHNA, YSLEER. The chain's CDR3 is CASSQDSLDNSPLHF. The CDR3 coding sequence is TGCGCCAGCAGCCAAGATTCCCTAGATAATTCACCCCTCCACTTT.

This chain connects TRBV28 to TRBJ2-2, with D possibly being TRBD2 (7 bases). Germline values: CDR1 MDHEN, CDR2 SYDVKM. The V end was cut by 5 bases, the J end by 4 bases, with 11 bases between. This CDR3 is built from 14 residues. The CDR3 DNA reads TGTGCCAGCAGTCTGAGGGGGGGCACCGGGGAGCTGTTTTTT. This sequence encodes CASSLRGGTGELFF.